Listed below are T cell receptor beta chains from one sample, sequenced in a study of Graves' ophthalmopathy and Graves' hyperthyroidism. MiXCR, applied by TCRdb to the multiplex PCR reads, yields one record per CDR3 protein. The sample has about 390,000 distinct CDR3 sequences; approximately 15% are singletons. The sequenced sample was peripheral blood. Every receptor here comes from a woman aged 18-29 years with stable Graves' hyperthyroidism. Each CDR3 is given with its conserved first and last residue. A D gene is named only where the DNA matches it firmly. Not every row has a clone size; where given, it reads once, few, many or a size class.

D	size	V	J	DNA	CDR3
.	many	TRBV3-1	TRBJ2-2	TGTGCCAGCAGCCCGGAGAGTGTCGGGGAGCTGTTTTTT	CASSPESVGELFF
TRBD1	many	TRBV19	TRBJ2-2	TGTGCCAGCGAGGGACAGTCGAACACCGGGGAGCTGTTTTTT	CASEGQSNTGELFF
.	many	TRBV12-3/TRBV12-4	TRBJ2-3	TGTGCCAGCACCTACCCGGGGGGCACAGATACGCAGTATTTT	CASTYPGGTDTQYF
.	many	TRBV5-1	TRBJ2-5	TGCGCCAGCAGCTTGGGTAACGGGGCAAACCCTGGGGAGACCCAGTACTTC	CASSLGNGANPGETQYF
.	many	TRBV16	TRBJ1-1	TGTGCCAGCAGCCAATTCCGCGGAATTGAAGCTTTCTTT	CASSQFRGIEAFF
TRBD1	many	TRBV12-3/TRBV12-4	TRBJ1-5	TGTGCCAGCAGGAGGGGGCAGGCGGGGCAGCCCCAGCATTTT	CASRRGQAGQPQHF
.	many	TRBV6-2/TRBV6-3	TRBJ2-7	TGTGCCAGCAGTTACGTGTCTAGCTTCCACGAGCAGTACTTC	CASSYVSSFHEQYF
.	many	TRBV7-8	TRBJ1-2	TGTGCCAGCAGCCCACCCCCCGGGGGCAATGGCTACACCTTC	CASSPPPGGNGYTF
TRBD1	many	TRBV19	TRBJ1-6	TGTGCCAGTAACAGGGGAAGGAATTCACCCCTCCACTTT	CASNRGRNSPLHF
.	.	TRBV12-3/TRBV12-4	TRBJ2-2	TGTGCCAGCACTTCCCCAAGTCTGAACACCGGGGAGCTGTTTTTT	CASTSPSLNTGELFF
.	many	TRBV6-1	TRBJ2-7	TGTGCCAGCAGTGGCGCTTCCTACGAGCAGTACTTC	CASSGASYEQYF
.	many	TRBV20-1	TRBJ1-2	TGCAGTGCTTATCGACGCGAGGGAGCCGGGGCTTATGGCTACACCTTC	CSAYRREGAGAYGYTF
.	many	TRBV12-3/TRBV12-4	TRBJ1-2	TGTGCCAGCAGTTCGGAGGCCCTCCCAGGCTACACCTTC	CASSSEALPGYTF
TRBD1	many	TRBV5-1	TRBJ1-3	TGCGCCAGCAGCACCCGGGACAGCCGATCCTCTGGAAACACCATATATTTT	CASSTRDSRSSGNTIYF
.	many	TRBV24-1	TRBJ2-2	TGTGCCACCAGTGATCCAAGGGGGACCGGGGAGCTGTTTTTT	CATSDPRGTGELFF
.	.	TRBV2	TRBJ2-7	TGTGCCAGCAGGGCGGGACTGGCCAGGGACGAGCAGTACTTC	CASRAGLARDEQYF
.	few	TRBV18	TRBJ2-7	TGTGCCAGCTCAACATCTATGGGGATCGTTTCCTACGAGCAGTACTTC	CASSTSMGIVSYEQYF
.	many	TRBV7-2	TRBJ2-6	TGTGCCAGCAGCCGTGACAGCTCTGGGGCCAACGTCCTGACTTTC	CASSRDSSGANVLTF
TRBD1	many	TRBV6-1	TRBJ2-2	TGTGCCAGCAGTAGCACAGGGGACACCGGGGAGCTGTTTTTT	CASSSTGDTGELFF
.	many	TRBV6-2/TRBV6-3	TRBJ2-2	TGTGCCAGCAGTTACTCTGTTATCGATGGTGGCGGGGAGCTGTTTTTT	CASSYSVIDGGGELFF
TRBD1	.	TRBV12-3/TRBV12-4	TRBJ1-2	TGTGCCAGCAGTGCACCGGGACAGGGGAAGCTTGGCTACACCTTC	CASSAPGQGKLGYTF
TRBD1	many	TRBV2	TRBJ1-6	TGTGCCAGCATGGACGGGACAGCGGCGTTCGGTAATTCACCCCTCCACTTT	CASMDGTAAFGNSPLHF
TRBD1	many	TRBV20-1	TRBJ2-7	TGCAGTGCTAGACCCCAAGGGGGCTTCCGGAGGGAGCAGTACTTC	CSARPQGGFRREQYF
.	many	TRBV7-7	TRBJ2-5	TGTGCTAGCAGCTTATCCCCGGGGGAGACCCAGTACTTC	CASSLSPGETQYF
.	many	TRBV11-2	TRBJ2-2	TGTGCCAGCAGCTTAGAATTAACCGGGGAGCTGTTTTTT	CASSLELTGELFF
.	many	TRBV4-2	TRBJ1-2	TGTGCCAGCAGCCAATCGAGGACAGAGGCGGGGGGCTACACCTTC	CASSQSRTEAGGYTF
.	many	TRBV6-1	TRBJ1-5	TGTGCCGAACAGCGGCCCAATCAGCCCCAGCATTTT	CAEQRPNQPQHF
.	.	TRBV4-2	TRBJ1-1	TGTGCCAGCAGCCAAGATGTAATGAACACTGAAGCTTTCTTT	CASSQDVMNTEAFF
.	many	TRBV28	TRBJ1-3	TGTGCCAGCACCCTGACAGCGACTGGAAACACCATATATTTT	CASTLTATGNTIYF
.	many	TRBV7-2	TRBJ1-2	TGTGCCACCCCCCGGGGAACCGAAGGAGGCTACACCTTC	CATPRGTEGGYTF
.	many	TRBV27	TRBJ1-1	TGTGCCAGCAGCCGAGACAGGTCGGACGCTGAAGCTTTCTTT	CASSRDRSDAEAFF
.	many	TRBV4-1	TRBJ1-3	TGCGCCAGCAGCCAAGATACCACAGCGGGAAACACCATATATTTT	CASSQDTTAGNTIYF
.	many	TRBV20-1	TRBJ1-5	TGCAGTGCTAGTCTGGCCAGGGGCAATCAGCCCCAGCATTTT	CSASLARGNQPQHF
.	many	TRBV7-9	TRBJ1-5	TGTGCCAGCAGCTTAGCAGGGGTGGATCAGCCCCAGCATTTT	CASSLAGVDQPQHF
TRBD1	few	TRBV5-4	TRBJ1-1	TGTGCCAGCAGCTCAGGCGACAGGGCTGTCACTGAAGCTTTCTTT	CASSSGDRAVTEAFF
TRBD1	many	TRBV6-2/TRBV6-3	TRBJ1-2	TGTGCCAGCAGTACTCTACAGGGGCCGAGAGGAGGCTACACCTTC	CASSTLQGPRGGYTF
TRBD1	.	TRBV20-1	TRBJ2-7	TGCAGTGCTCACAACCCGGGACAGGGGTACGAGCAGTACTTC	CSAHNPGQGYEQYF
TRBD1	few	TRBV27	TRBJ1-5	TGTGCCAGCAGTCCAAGACAGGGTGGCGGGGTTTATAGCAATCAGCCCCAGCATTTT	CASSPRQGGGVYSNQPQHF
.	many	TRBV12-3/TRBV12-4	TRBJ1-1	TGTGCCAGCAGTTTACAGGGTCGGACTGAAGCTTTCTTT	CASSLQGRTEAFF
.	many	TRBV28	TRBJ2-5	TGTGCCACCCATTTGGGTTCGTCGGAGACCCAGTACTTC	CATHLGSSETQYF
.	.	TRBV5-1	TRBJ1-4	TGCGCCAGCAGAGGCGGGGCAGGGAGTGAAAAACTGTTTTTT	CASRGGAGSEKLFF
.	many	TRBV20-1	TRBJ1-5	TGCAGTGCATCGGACGGACCAAATCAGCCCCAGCATTTT	CSASDGPNQPQHF
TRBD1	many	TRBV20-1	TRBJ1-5	TGCAGTGCTAGGTTTGGGACAGGGGTCCAGCCCCAGCATTTT	CSARFGTGVQPQHF
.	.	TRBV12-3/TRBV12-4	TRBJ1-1	TGTGCCAGCAGTTTCATCGGGGCTCCCACTGAAGCTTTCTTT	CASSFIGAPTEAFF
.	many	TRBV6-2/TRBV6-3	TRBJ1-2	TGTGCCAGCAGGGCTAACTATGGCTACACCTTC	CASRANYGYTF
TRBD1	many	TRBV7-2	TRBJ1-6	TGTGCCAGCAGATACCGGGACAGGGAGATGCCCCTCCACTTT	CASRYRDREMPLHF